Shown below are 23 T cell receptor beta chains from a single sample sequenced in a study of post-analysis software for immune sequencing data. Study-wide findings and caveats: Roughly five TRBV segments were significantly more frequent in patients than in controls. TRBV5-6, TRBV5-1 and TRBV20-1 were among these segments.

Presence of unique molecular identifiers characterized the TCR beta cDNA libraries. Using its own MiXCR run on the PCR reads, TCRdb lists one record per CDR3 protein. The data contain roughly 200,000 distinct CDR3 sequences, roughly 30% of them seen just once; the ten biggest clones take up less than 4%. These receptors have no known antigen. Sequencing used blood. The receptors come from a girl aged 2 to 17 with multiple sclerosis.

This clonotype was observed a handful of times. This chain connects TRBV20-1 to TRBJ2-2; 7 positions agree with TRBD1. The germline CDR1 and CDR2 sequences are DFQATT and SNEGSKA (reference sequence). The CDR3 is made up of 17 amino acids. With 3 bases clipped from V and 0 bases from J, the junction kept 10 bases outside the gene matches. The CDR3 bases are TGCAGTGCTAGGCCCGGGACAGTAGCTTCGAACACCGGGGAGCTGTTTTTT. It codes for CSARPGTVASNTGELFF.

This chain uses TRBV6-6 with TRBJ2-7; D call uncertain. Germline V CDR1 and CDR2: MNHNY, SVGAGI (reference sequence). The CDR3 runs 17 residues. V lost 2 bases and J 0 bases, leaving 17 bases between the germline ends. The DNA of the CDR3 is TGTGCCAGCAGTTACGATCCCTCCTCCACGAGCTCCTACGAGCAGTACTTC. The encoded protein is CASSYDPSSTSSYEQYF.

As for this clonotype: A much larger clone differs by one base, so this may be a read error. V and J are TRBV12-3 or TRBV12-4 and TRBJ2-4, with D perhaps matching TRBD1 (6 bases). The J call is uncertain, as TRBJ2-7 better fits the DNA end. This CDR3 is 14 amino acids long. The CDR3 is CASREADSRYEQYF. CDR3 nucleotides: TGTGCCAGCAGGGAAGCGGACAGCCGCTACGAGCAGTACTTC.

This clonotype was seen more than once but under ten times. The chain uses TRBV11-3 and TRBJ2-2, with D maybe TRBD1 (5 bases). Germline V lookup: CDR1 SGHNT, CDR2 YENEEA. This CDR3 contains 13 residues. Trimming took 4 bases from V and 5 from J, leaving 8 bases between them. CDR3 DNA: TGTGCCAGCAGCTGGGGCAAAACCGGGGAGCTGTTTTTT. Protein product: CASSWGKTGELFF.

This clonotype occurred many times. The V call is TRBV29-1, the J call TRBJ2-6, with unresolved D. CDR3 length: 13 residues. Germline CDR1 is SQVTM and CDR2 is ANQGSEA. V gave up 4 bases and J gave up 2 bases, with 6 bases separating them. CDR3 sequence (DNA): TGCAGCGTTGGTGCAGCTGGGGCCAACGTCCTGACTTTC. Protein: CSVGAAGANVLTF. The whole variable domain, filled in from reference TRBV29-1 and TRBJ2-6, reads SAVISQKPSRDICQRGTSLTIQCQVDSQVTMMFWYRQQPGQSLTLIATANQGSEATYESGFVIDKFPISRPNLTFSTLTVSNMSPEDSSIYLCSVGAAGANVLTFGAGSRLTVL.

Many counts were recorded for this clonotype. The V and J genes are TRBV12-3 or TRBV12-4 and TRBJ1-2, with 7 bases fitting TRBD1. The CDR3 sequence is 14 residues long. V was clipped by 5 bases and J by 7 bases; unmatched bases: 10. This CDR3 reads CASSPTTGFGGYTF. The CDR3 coding sequence is TGTGCCAGCAGTCCTACGACAGGGTTTGGTGGCTACACCTTC.

CDR3 protein: CASRPAGENDYEQYF. DNA of the CDR3: TGTGCCAGCAGACCTGCAGGGGAGAACGACTACGAGCAGTACTTC. The genes are TRBV2 and TRBJ2-7; TRBD1 might be the D (6 bases). The CDR3 sequence is 15 residues long. The V end was cut by 6 bases, the J end by 3 bases, with 18 bases between. The germline CDR1 and CDR2 sequences are SNHLY and FYNNEI.

V is TRBV5-1 and J is TRBJ1-5; D is unresolved. CDR3 length equals 15 residues. Between the trimmed V and J ends, which lost 2 bases and 0 bases, there was a span of 9 bases. Germline CDR1 and CDR2: SGHRS and YFSETQ. For the CDR3, the DNA is TGCGCCAGCAGCTTTTCCCCCTATAGCAATCAGCCCCAGCATTTT. As protein: CASSFSPYSNQPQHF.

This clonotype was observed many times. J is TRBJ2-7 and V is TRBV5-1; 7 positions match TRBD1. Per germline, CDR1 SGHRS and CDR2 YFSETQ. Unmatched junction bases numbered 7, after V lost 4 bases and J lost 3 bases. The CDR3 covers 14 residues. The CDR3 reads CASSRDREFYEQYF. The CDR3 nucleotides are TGCGCCAGCAGCCGAGACAGGGAATTCTACGAGCAGTACTTC.

This clonotype was recorded many times. The V gene is TRBV7-8, the J gene TRBJ2-5; D gene unclear. Trimming pared 5 bases from V and 4 bases from J, leaving 5 bases between. The germline gives CDR1 SGHVS, CDR2 FQNEAQ. The length of the CDR3 is 11 residues. This CDR3 is CASSNRETQYF. The CDR3 DNA follows: TGTGCCAGCAGCAATCGAGAGACCCAGTACTTC.

Only a few counts were recorded for this clonotype. The chain links TRBV6-6 to TRBJ2-2, with a tentative D call TRBD1 (5 bases). CDR1 and CDR2 (germline): MNHNY, SVGAGI (reference sequence). The CDR3 sequence is 12 residues long. Trimming shortened V by 2 bases and J by 7 bases, and 5 bases separated the two germline ends. The CDR3 reads CASSYRGGELFF. The DNA of the CDR3 is TGTGCCAGCAGTTACAGGGGCGGGGAGCTGTTTTTT.

The chain links TRBV3-1 to TRBJ2-5, with 8 bases identical to TRBD2. Germline V gene lookup returns CDR1 LGHDT and CDR2 YNNKEL (reference sequence). This CDR3 region has 17 residues. J lost 2 bases, V lost 4 bases, and 12 bases had no gene match. The CDR3 loop reads CASSPSHGLAFQETQYF. In DNA form, the CDR3 reads TGTGCCAGCAGCCCGTCACACGGACTAGCTTTTCAAGAGACCCAGTACTTC.

This clonotype was counted only a few times. This rearrangement joins TRBV6-5 to TRBJ1-1; TRBD1 matches 9 bases. Unmatched junction bases numbered 12, after V lost 8 bases and J lost 5 bases. Germline CDR1 is MNHEY and CDR2 is SVGAGI. The CDR3 length is 15 residues. CDR3 DNA sequence: TGTGCCAGCTCCCGGGACAGGGCAGGAAAGACTGAAGCTTTCTTT. Translating gives CASSRDRAGKTEAFF.

This clonotype was observed at least ten times. The chain carries TRBV20-1 and TRBJ2-7; 7 positions agree with TRBD1. Germline V gene sequence: CDR1 DFQATT, CDR2 SNEGSKA (reference sequence). Unmatched junction bases numbered 2, after V lost 1 base and J lost 2 bases. This CDR3 has 13 residues. CDR3 sequence: CSARGQGAYEQYF. CDR3 sequence (DNA): TGCAGTGCTAGAGGTCAGGGGGCCTACGAGCAGTACTTC.

This clonotype was detected many times. The genes are TRBV15 and TRBJ2-1; D unclear. The germline V and J ends were trimmed by 2 bases and 0 bases, with 8 bases remaining between them. Germline CDR1 reads LNHNV; CDR2 reads YYDKDF (reference sequence). The CDR3 runs to 15 residues. CDR3 residues: CATSRSGASYNEQFF. The CDR3 DNA is TGTGCCACCAGCAGATCTGGTGCCTCCTACAATGAGCAGTTCTTC.

The rearrangement joins TRBV13 to TRBJ1-2; possible D gene TRBD1, 6 bases. V shed 4 bases and J shed 7 bases, with 16 bases lying between them. The length of the CDR3 is 14 residues. In germline, CDR1 is PRHDT, CDR2 FYEKMQ (reference sequence). The CDR3 DNA reads TGTGCCAGCAGCTCCGACAGGCCCGCGCGTGGCTACACCTTC. It yields the protein CASSSDRPARGYTF.

This clonotype was detected ten times or more. The chain recombines TRBV5-1 with TRBJ2-1, with 10 positions matching TRBD2. This CDR3 has 16 residues. V trimming: 4 bases; J trimming: 2 bases; junction bases outside the gene matches: 6. Per germline, CDR1 SGHRS and CDR2 YFSETQ. The CDR3 loop reads CASSGPSGSAYNEQFF. CDR3 sequence (DNA): TGCGCCAGCAGCGGACCTAGCGGGAGTGCCTACAATGAGCAGTTCTTC.

The DNA of the CDR3 is TGTGCCAGCAGCGTAGGCGGGATTTCCTACAATGAGCAGTTCTTC. Amino acids: CASSVGGISYNEQFF. V usage is TRBV9 and J usage is TRBJ2-1, with D perhaps TRBD2 (6 bases). The ends were cut back, 0 bases at V and 1 base at J, with 8 bases in the middle. The germline gives CDR1 SGDLS, CDR2 YYNGEE. This CDR3 has 15 amino acids.

The V gene is TRBV4-3, the J gene TRBJ1-4; no clear D. V was trimmed by 4 bases and J by 6 bases, leaving 15 bases between them. In germline, CDR1 is LGHNA, CDR2 YSLEER. This CDR3 spans 15 amino acids. The CDR3 reads CASSRTSSGDEKLFF. The CDR3 DNA reads TGCGCCAGCAGCCGTACATCCTCCGGAGATGAAAAACTGTTTTTT.

CDR3 DNA: TGTGCCAGCAGCCGCGGGGCCTACTCTGGAAACACCATATATTTT. Translated, it gives CASSRGAYSGNTIYF. The rearrangement links TRBV6-6 to TRBJ1-3, with a weak D call TRBD1 (5 bases). Trimming shortened V by 6 bases and J by 0 bases, and 12 bases separated the two germline ends. Germline values: CDR1 MNHNY, CDR2 SVGAGI (reference sequence). This CDR3 region has 15 residues.

Ten or more counts support this clonotype. The chain recombines TRBV27 with TRBJ1-2; TRBD1 matches 7 bases. V gave up 4 bases and J gave up 2 bases; unmatched junction bases: 10. The CDR3 has 16 residues. Germline CDR1 MNHEY, CDR2 SMNVEV (reference sequence). CDR3 in DNA: TGTGCCAGCAGTTCCCAACGACAGGGTTGGAACTATGGCTACACCTTC. This sequence encodes CASSSQRQGWNYGYTF.

The chain is built from TRBV7-9 and TRBJ1-1; 7 bases are shared with TRBD1. V dropped 5 bases and J dropped 5; count of bases not matched to a gene: 8. The CDR3 totals 14 residues. Germline V gives CDR1 SEHNR, CDR2 FQNEAQ (reference sequence). CDR3 in amino acids: CASSRIRGGTEAFF. The CDR3 nucleotides are TGTGCCAGCAGCCGGATCAGGGGGGGGACTGAAGCTTTCTTT.

Note on this clonotype: This clone may be a read error of a much larger clone one base away. Here the CDR3 DNA reads TGCAGTGCGGCGGGACTCCAGGGTAAAAGCTCCTACAATGAGCAGTTCTTC. Protein product: CSAAGLQGKSSYNEQFF. V is TRBV20-1 and J is TRBJ2-1, with a possible D match to TRBD2 (6 bases). The CDR3 loop spans 17 amino acids. Trimming removed 6 bases at V and 0 bases at J, with 21 bases between. Germline V gene data show CDR1 as DFQATT and CDR2 as SNEGSKA (reference sequence).